The 27 T cell receptor beta chains reported below all come from one sample, sequenced in a study of shared clonotypes between healthy human individuals. Produced via immunoSEQ multiplex PCR; TCRdb's table is partial and in-frame only. In the table there are approximately 2.1 million clones, over 90% of which are singletons. The sample was naive CD4+ T cells from PBMCs. The subset denotes: CD45RA+ positively selected. The source of these receptors is a man aged 18 to 29 in good health. Some clones in this sample may be carry-over from other donors' samples.

This chain joins TRBV19 and TRBJ2-3; 9 bases are shared with TRBD1. This CDR3 has 14 amino acids. Unmatched junction bases numbered 10, after V lost 10 bases and J lost 5 bases. Per the germline V gene, CDR1 is LNHDA and CDR2 is SQIVND (reference sequence). The CDR3 sequence: CATAPGQGVDTQYF. CDR3 nucleotides: TGTGCCACAGCTCCGGGACAGGGTGTAGATACGCAGTATTTT.

This clone was picked up a small number of times. Other DNA variants within this sample encode the same CDR3. This sequence joins TRBV10-3 and TRBJ1-1; 8 nucleotides align to TRBD1. CDR1 is ENHRY, CDR2 SYGVKD, per germline. The CDR3 loop spans 14 amino acids. The ends lost 4 bases at V and 0 bases at J; junction bases unmatched: 1. CDR3 coding DNA: TGTGCCATCAGTGGACAGGGGATGAACACTGAAGCTTTCTTT. Its protein is CAISGQGMNTEAFF.

The V call is TRBV27, the J call TRBJ1-5, with D uncertain. Germline V gene lookup returns CDR1 MNHEY and CDR2 SMNVEV (reference sequence). This CDR3 spans 15 amino acids. Trimming removed 2 bases at V and 3 bases at J, with 11 bases between. The CDR3 reads CASSLREGFNQPQHF. DNA of the CDR3: TGTGCCAGCAGTTTAAGGGAGGGTTTCAATCAGCCCCAGCATTTT.

On this clone: The same CDR3 is also encoded by other DNA sequences in this sample. V and J are TRBV19 and TRBJ2-5; 13 bases line up with TRBD2. V shed 5 bases, J shed 3 bases, and the junction held 3 bases outside the gene matches. There are 15 residues in the CDR3. Germline CDR1 and CDR2: LNHDA and SQIVND (reference sequence). In DNA, the CDR3 is TGTGCCAGTAGTCCTGGACTAGCGGGAGAAGAGACCCAGTACTTC. It specifies CASSPGLAGEETQYF.

On this clone itself: Other DNA sequences in this sample translate to the same CDR3. The chain joins TRBV2 to TRBJ2-3; weak D call: TRBD2 (5 bases). The CDR3 covers 13 residues. CDR1 and CDR2 from the germline V gene are SNHLY and FYNNEI. Between the trimmed V and J ends, which lost 7 bases and 2 bases, there was a span of 10 bases. The CDR3 sequence: CASNLDSTDTQYF. Here the CDR3 DNA reads TGTGCCAGCAACCTGGACTCCACAGATACGCAGTATTTT.

About this clone: An end of the junction does not agree with germline; a read error may underlie this. J is TRBJ2-4 and V is TRBV19; D not resolved. Germline values: CDR1 LNHDA, CDR2 SQIVND (reference sequence). The CDR3 consists of 13 residues. For the CDR3, the DNA is TGTGCCAGTAGTCCAAAAGCGTTGACACTAAGGGTCTTC. It codes for CASSPKALTLRVF.

J is TRBJ2-5 and V is TRBV11-2, with 9 bases matching TRBD2. V was pared by 5 bases and J by 9 bases, with 7 bases of the junction left unmatched. This CDR3 has 13 residues. Germline V gene lookup returns CDR1 SGHAT and CDR2 FQNNGV. The CDR3 reads CASSATSGLAQYF. DNA of the CDR3: TGTGCCAGCAGCGCGACTAGCGGCTTAGCCCAGTACTTC.

About this clone itself: This sample also contains other DNA sequences that code for the same CDR3. The chain recombines TRBV6-5 with TRBJ1-5; D may be TRBD1 (5 bases). Trimming cost V 4 bases and J 1 base, with 5 bases left between them. The CDR3 runs to 13 residues. Germline CDR1 and CDR2: MNHEY and SVGAGI. In DNA form, the CDR3 reads TGTGCCAGCAGTTGGGACAGCAATCAGCCCCAGCATTTT. This encodes CASSWDSNQPQHF.

The count of this clone is one. The rearrangement uses TRBV30 and TRBJ1-4; D unclear. Trimming pared 1 base from V and 6 bases from J, leaving 9 bases between. The CDR3 has 13 residues. The V gene's germline CDR1 is GTSNPN and CDR2 SVGIG (reference sequence). For the CDR3, the DNA is TGTGCCTGGAGTGCAACTACATATGAAAAACTGTTTTTT. Amino acids: CAWSATTYEKLFF. The variable domain in full, with the rest retrieved from reference TRBV30 and TRBJ1-4, is SQTIHQWPATLVQPVGSPLSLECTVEGTSNPNLYWYRQAAGRGLQLLFYSVGIGQISSEVPQNLSASRPQDRQFILSSKKLLLSDSGFYLCAWSATTYEKLFFGSGTQLSVL.

This clone was seen a handful of times. The chain has TRBV28 and TRBJ1-5; 7 bases agree with TRBD1. The ends lost 11 bases at V and 8 bases at J; junction bases unmatched: 9. The CDR3 is made up of 12 amino acids. The germline gives CDR1 MDHEN, CDR2 SYDVKM. DNA for the CDR3: TGTGCCGTGAGGGGGCTGATGGAGCCCCAGCATTTT. Encoded protein: CAVRGLMEPQHF.

V and J are TRBV7-2 and TRBJ2-7; D assignment may be TRBD1 or TRBD2 (6 bases each). This CDR3 region has 14 residues. The germline V gene encodes CDR1 SGHTA and CDR2 FQGNSA. Trimming removed 5 bases from V and 3 bases from J, with 14 bases in between. CDR3 loop: CASSPGGWDYEQYF. The CDR3 DNA reads TGTGCCAGCAGCCCCGGGGGCTGGGACTACGAGCAGTACTTC.

This CDR3 reads CASSLARRGTDTQYF. Written as DNA, the CDR3 is TGTGCCAGCAGCTTAGCGCGTCGGGGGACAGATACGCAGTATTTT. V usage is TRBV7-9 and J usage is TRBJ2-3, with D perhaps matching TRBD2 (6 bases). Germline CDR1 and CDR2: SEHNR and FQNEAQ (reference sequence). V was cut by 0 bases and J by 3 bases, with 10 bases left in between. The CDR3 is made up of 15 amino acids.

The chain recombines TRBV29-1 with TRBJ1-3; D may be TRBD1 (6 bases). Germline V CDR1 and CDR2: SQVTM, ANQGSEA. V dropped 7 bases and J dropped 6 bases, with 13 bases sitting between them. The CDR3 totals 12 residues. The CDR3 bases are TGCAGCGCCTCCAGGGGCCAAAACACCATATATTTT. Residues: CSASRGQNTIYF.

The rearrangement joins TRBV6-6 to TRBJ2-2; D possibly uses TRBD1 or TRBD2 (5 bases each). The length of the CDR3 is 14 residues. Germline V lookup: CDR1 MNHNY, CDR2 SVGAGI (reference sequence). Between the trimmed V and J ends, which lost 6 bases and 1 base, there was a span of 9 bases. CDR3 region: CASSRDGNTGELFF. CDR3 nucleotides: TGTGCCAGCAGCCGGGACGGGAACACCGGGGAGCTGTTTTTT.

This clone occurred once. This chain links TRBV28 with TRBJ2-3; D may match TRBD1 or TRBD2 (5 bases each). With 1 base removed from V and 7 bases from J, the gap between germline ends came to 27 bases. Germline CDR1 MDHEN, CDR2 SYDVKM. The CDR3 is 19 amino acids. CDR3 loop: CASSLLTVGTRSGQNTQYF. The CDR3 DNA sequence: TGTGCCAGCAGTTTATTAACGGTGGGGACCCGTTCGGGCCAGAATACGCAGTATTTT. Based on the CDR3 plus reference TRBV28 and TRBJ2-3, the full variable domain is DVKVTQSSRYLVKRTGEKVFLECVQDMDHENMFWYRQDPGLGLRLIYFSYDVKMKEKGDIPEGYSVSREKKERFSLILESASTNQTSMYLCASSLLTVGTRSGQNTQYFGPGTRLTVL.

The rearrangement links TRBV5-1 to TRBJ2-5; the D is unclear. This CDR3 spans 14 amino acids. Germline values: CDR1 SGHRS, CDR2 YFSETQ. The V gene lost 0 bases and the J gene lost 4 bases, with 10 bases spanning the gap. The CDR3: CASSLASEPETQYF. The CDR3 bases are TGCGCCAGCAGCTTGGCTTCGGAGCCAGAGACCCAGTACTTC.

This chain links TRBV27 with TRBJ2-7; D unclear. The CDR3 loop spans 18 amino acids. CDR1 and CDR2 (germline): MNHEY, SMNVEV (reference sequence). Between the trimmed V and J ends, which lost 4 bases and 4 bases, there was a span of 26 bases. CDR3 coding DNA: TGTGCCAGCAGTTCCCTGAGGTTGTGGACCCCCCAAAATTACGAGCAGTACTTC. Amino acids: CASSSLRLWTPQNYEQYF.

A few counts support this clone. V and J are TRBV6-6 and TRBJ1-2; 7 bases align to TRBD1. Trimming at V came to 0 bases and at J to 7 bases, leaving 8 bases not matched to a gene. Germline CDR1 and CDR2: MNHNY and SVGAGI (reference sequence). The CDR3 consists of 15 residues. This CDR3 reads CASSYSTGMPGGYTF. The CDR3 DNA is TGTGCCAGCAGTTACTCGACAGGGATGCCGGGTGGCTACACCTTC.

This clone has a handful of counts. J is TRBJ1-1 and V is TRBV29-1; D might be TRBD1 (6 bases). The germline CDR1 and CDR2 sequences are SQVTM and ANQGSEA. The CDR3 spans 15 residues. Trimming left V 4 bases short and J 4 bases short, with 19 bases between. Here the CDR3 DNA reads TGCAGCGTTGCCCGGGACACGGGGGAGAGCACTGAAGCTTTCTTT. Translation: CSVARDTGESTEAFF. Full variable domain (outside the CDR3, taken from reference TRBV29-1 and TRBJ1-1): SAVISQKPSRDICQRGTSLTIQCQVDSQVTMMFWYRQQPGQSLTLIATANQGSEATYESGFVIDKFPISRPNLTFSTLTVSNMSPEDSSIYLCSVARDTGESTEAFFGQGTRLTVV.

With regard to this clone: Other nucleotide sequences from this sample produce the same CDR3. The chain couples TRBV5-4 to TRBJ2-3; 9 positions agree with TRBD2. J was trimmed by 0 bases and V by 4 bases; bases with no gene match: 6. Germline loops: CDR1 SGHNT, CDR2 YYREEE (reference sequence). This CDR3 region has 16 residues. CDR3 protein: CASSTRLAESTDTQYF. The CDR3 coding sequence is TGTGCCAGCAGCACTCGACTAGCGGAAAGCACAGATACGCAGTATTTT.

As for this clone: A read error may account for a junction end that differs from germline. The rearrangement uses TRBV27 and TRBJ2-7; D is ambiguous. This CDR3 spans 12 amino acids. The V gene's germline CDR1 is MNHEY and CDR2 SMNVEV (reference sequence). CDR3 nucleotides: TGTGCCAGCAGTTCCCTAGGACGGGTGACTCACTTC. Its protein is CASSSLGRVTHF.

J is TRBJ2-7 and V is TRBV10-2, with D perhaps TRBD1 (7 bases). The germline V gene encodes CDR1 WSHSY and CDR2 SAAADI. The CDR3 loop spans 14 amino acids. V lost 4 bases, J lost 4 bases, and 14 bases lay in between. CDR3 in amino acids: CASSGQGREYEQYF. CDR3 bases: TGCGCCAGCAGTGGACAGGGTCGGGAGTACGAGCAGTACTTC.

The chain recombines TRBV4-1 with TRBJ1-1; 8 positions match TRBD1. Germline V CDR1 and CDR2: MGHRA, YSYEKL. This CDR3 contains 16 residues. V was pared by 1 base and J by 5 bases, with 9 bases of the junction left unmatched. Here the CDR3 DNA reads TGCGCCAGCAGCCAAGCGGTGGCAGGGGGCTTGACTGAAGCTTTCTTT. The encoded protein is CASSQAVAGGLTEAFF.

This chain connects TRBV6-5 to TRBJ2-3, with D possibly being TRBD2 (6 bases). Germline CDR1 is MNHEY and CDR2 is SVGAGI. The CDR3 covers 15 residues. The V end was cut by 2 bases, the J end by 1 base, with 10 bases between. CDR3 bases: TGTGCCAGCAGTTACGAGTTAGCGGGCACAGATACGCAGTATTTT. Protein sequence: CASSYELAGTDTQYF.

The rearrangement links TRBV28 to TRBJ2-7; a possible D gene is TRBD1 (6 bases). V dropped 6 bases and J dropped 5 bases, with 14 bases sitting between them. The CDR3 sequence is 13 residues long. Germline assignment: CDR1 MDHEN and CDR2 SYDVKM. Written as DNA, the CDR3 is TGTGCCAGCAGAGCCACAGGGTTACACGAGCAGTACTTC. Encoded protein: CASRATGLHEQYF.

The chain joins TRBV6-1 to TRBJ2-3; D is ambiguous. There are 13 residues in the CDR3. Trimming stripped 7 bases from V and 5 bases from J, with 13 bases between. Germline-derived CDR1 and CDR2 are MNHNS and SASEGT. CDR3 DNA sequence: TGTGCCAGCATACGCGACCCTGGAGATACGCAGTATTTT. It specifies CASIRDPGDTQYF.

With regard to this clone: This CDR3 is also generated by other DNA sequences in the sample. V and J are TRBV5-1 and TRBJ1-5; D is uncertain. CDR3 length: 13 amino acids. Between the trimmed V and J ends, which lost 0 bases and 1 base, there was a span of 2 bases. CDR1 is SGHRS and CDR2 is YFSETQ in the germline V gene. CDR3 bases: TGCGCCAGCAGCTTGGGAAGCAATCAGCCCCAGCATTTT. Translating gives CASSLGSNQPQHF.